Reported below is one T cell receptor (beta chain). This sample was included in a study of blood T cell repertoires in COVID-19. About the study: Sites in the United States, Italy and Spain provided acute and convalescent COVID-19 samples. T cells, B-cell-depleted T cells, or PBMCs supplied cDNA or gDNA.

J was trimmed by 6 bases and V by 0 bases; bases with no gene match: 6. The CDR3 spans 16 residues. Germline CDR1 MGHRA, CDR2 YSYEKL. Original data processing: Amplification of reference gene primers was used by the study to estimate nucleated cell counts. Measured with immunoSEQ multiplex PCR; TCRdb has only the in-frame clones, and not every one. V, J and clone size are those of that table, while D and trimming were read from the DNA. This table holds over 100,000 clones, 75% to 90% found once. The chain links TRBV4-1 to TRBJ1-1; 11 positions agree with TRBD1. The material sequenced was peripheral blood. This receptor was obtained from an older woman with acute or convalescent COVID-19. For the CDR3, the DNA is TGCGCCAGCAGCCAAGATGACGGGACAGGGGGGTCTGAAGCTTTCTTT. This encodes CASSQDDGTGGSEAFF.